This T cell receptor beta chain stems from a study of T cell responses to AZD1222 COVID-19 vaccine. This clone was seen only a few times. TCRdb's table, derived via immunoSEQ multiplex PCR, lists solely in-frame clones and lacks some. The table has approximately 60,000 clones, approximately 83% seen once. V was clipped by 3 bases and J by 1 base; unmatched bases: 1. Germline V lookup: CDR1 SGHTA, CDR2 FQGNSA. The CDR3 loop spans 14 amino acids. This chain uses TRBV7-2 with TRBJ1-1; 8 positions match TRBD1. This receptor was obtained from an adult in good health. Material: peripheral blood, obtained on day 0 of AZD1222 vaccination. CDR3 amino acids: CASSLGQANTEAFF. Written as DNA, the CDR3 is TGTGCCAGCAGCTTGGGACAGGCGAACACTGAAGCTTTCTTT.